The 7 T cell receptor beta chains reported below all come from one sample, sequenced in a study of blood T cell repertoires in COVID-19. The protocol was immunoSEQ multiplex PCR, while the TCRdb copy is restricted to in-frame clones and leaves out a portion. The table includes about 410,000 clones, roughly 88% detected once. Sequencing was carried out using peripheral blood. The receptor source for this set is a woman younger than 45 with active or convalescent COVID-19.

The V and J genes are TRBV7-9 and TRBJ1-1; unclear D gene. Germline values: CDR1 SEHNR, CDR2 FQNEAQ (reference sequence). Deletions cut 6 bases from V and 0 bases from J, with 11 bases between. The CDR3 contains 14 residues. CDR3 bases: TGTGCCAGCAGTCCTACCGGGATGAACACTGAAGCTTTCTTT. Translating gives CASSPTGMNTEAFF. Full variable domain (outside the CDR3, taken from reference TRBV7-9 and TRBJ1-1): DTGVSQNPRHKITKRGQNVTFRCDPISEHNRLYWYRQTLGQGPEFLTYFQNEAQLEKSRLLSDRFSAERPKGSFSTLEIQRTEQGDSAMYLCASSPTGMNTEAFFGQGTRLTVV.

The chain joins TRBV2 to TRBJ1-1; D is possibly TRBD1 (5 bases). In germline, CDR1 is SNHLY, CDR2 FYNNEI. V shed 8 bases and J shed 1 base, with 11 bases lying between them. The CDR3 spans 13 residues. The DNA for the CDR3 is TGTGCCAGCGACGAACAGGCGAACACTGAAGCTTTCTTT. Translated: CASDEQANTEAFF.

This sequence joins TRBV7-2 and TRBJ2-3; 8 nucleotides match TRBD2. V gave up 2 bases and J gave up 2 bases; unmatched junction bases: 6. The germline CDR1 and CDR2 sequences are SGHTA and FQGNSA. CDR3 length: 16 residues. The chain's CDR3 is CASSLSPGGYTDTQYF. The CDR3 DNA is TGTGCCAGCAGCTTATCCCCGGGGGGGTACACAGATACGCAGTATTTT.

This sequence joins TRBV11-2 and TRBJ1-4; 9 nucleotides match TRBD1. Germline-derived CDR1 and CDR2 are SGHAT and FQNNGV. The CDR3 contains 15 residues. The ends lost 0 bases at V and 11 bases at J; junction bases unmatched: 7. CDR3 amino acids: CASSLEFGTGSKLFF. The CDR3 bases are TGTGCCAGCAGCTTAGAGTTCGGGACAGGGAGTAAACTGTTTTTT.

The rearrangement links TRBV4-1 to TRBJ1-4, with D maybe TRBD1 (5 bases). Germline V gene lookup returns CDR1 MGHRA and CDR2 YSYEKL. This CDR3 comprises 16 residues. V dropped 2 bases and J dropped 5 bases, with 15 bases sitting between them. The CDR3 bases are TGCGCCAGCAGCCAATTTCCCGGGACTGGGAATGAAAAACTGTTTTTT. As protein: CASSQFPGTGNEKLFF.

This clone appeared once. The genes are TRBV6-6 and TRBJ1-5; maybe TRBD1 (6 bases). CDR1 is MNHNY, CDR2 SVGAGI, per germline (reference sequence). The CDR3 is made up of 15 amino acids. V was shortened by 6 bases and J by 5 bases, with 17 bases between the two germline ends. The CDR3 region has the DNA TGTGCCAGCAGCCTGGACAGCCAGGAGTATCAGCCCCAGCATTTT. Translation gives CASSLDSQEYQPQHF.

This clone appeared a single time. The chain links TRBV4-1 to TRBJ1-1, with 8 bases lining up with TRBD1. The CDR3 has 16 residues. Germline V gives CDR1 MGHRA, CDR2 YSYEKL. V was pared by 3 bases and J by 3 bases, with 9 bases of the junction left unmatched. CDR3 bases: TGCGCCAGCAGCCATGGACAGGGAGGGCGGTACACTGAAGCTTTCTTT. Translating gives CASSHGQGGRYTEAFF.